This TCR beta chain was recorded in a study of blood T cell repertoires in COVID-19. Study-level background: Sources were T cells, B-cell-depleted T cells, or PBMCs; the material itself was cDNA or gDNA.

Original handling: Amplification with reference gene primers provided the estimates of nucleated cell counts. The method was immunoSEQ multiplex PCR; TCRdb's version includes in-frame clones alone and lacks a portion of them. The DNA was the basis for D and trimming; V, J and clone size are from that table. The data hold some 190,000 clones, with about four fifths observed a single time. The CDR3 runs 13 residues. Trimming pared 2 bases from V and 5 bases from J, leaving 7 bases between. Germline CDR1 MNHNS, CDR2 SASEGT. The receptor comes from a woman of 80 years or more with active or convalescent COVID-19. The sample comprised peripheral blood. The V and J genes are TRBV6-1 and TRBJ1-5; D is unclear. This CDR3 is CASSETDYQPQHF. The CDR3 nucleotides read TGTGCCAGCAGTGAAACTGATTATCAGCCCCAGCATTTT.